Listed below are T cell receptor beta chains from one sample, sequenced in a study of cytomegalovirus exposure and HLA in healthy donors. The data were produced by immunoSEQ multiplex PCR, yet TCRdb's version contains in-frame clones alone and is incomplete. The profile shows about 180,000 clones, roughly 78% of them singletons. Sequencing was performed on PBMCs. The receptors derive from a woman aged 40 to 50 in good health and CMV-seronegative. CDR3s include the opening cysteine and the closing phenylalanine or tryptophan. A D gene is named only where the DNA matches it firmly. The size field is filled for only some rows; it gives once, few, many or a size class.

v_call: TRBV7-8; j_call: TRBJ2-7; d_call: NA; clone_size: NA; cdr3_aa: CASSTGVYEQYF; cdr3_nt: TGTGCCAGCAGCACCGGAGTCTACGAGCAGTACTTC
v_call: TRBV5-1; j_call: TRBJ2-1; d_call: NA; clone_size: once; cdr3_aa: CASSDLVSHEQFF; cdr3_nt: TGCGCCAGCAGCGACCTCGTTAGCCATGAGCAGTTCTTC
v_call: TRBV19; j_call: TRBJ1-2; d_call: TRBD1; clone_size: NA; cdr3_aa: CASSTQGGRANYGYTF; cdr3_nt: TGTGCCAGTAGTACACAGGGGGGCCGAGCGAACTATGGCTACACCTTC
v_call: TRBV5-8; j_call: TRBJ2-7; d_call: TRBD2; clone_size: NA; cdr3_aa: CASSFTGTSARRANEQYF; cdr3_nt: TGTGCCAGCAGCTTCACCGGGACTAGCGCCCGTCGAGCGAACGAGCAGTACTTC
v_call: TRBV7-3; j_call: TRBJ2-7; d_call: NA; clone_size: once; cdr3_aa: CASSPEGGMQYF; cdr3_nt: TGTGCCAGCAGCCCCGAAGGGGGAATGCAGTACTTC
v_call: TRBV5-1; j_call: TRBJ2-3; d_call: TRBD2; clone_size: NA; cdr3_aa: CASSPRLAGEGDTQYF; cdr3_nt: TGCGCCAGCAGCCCCAGACTAGCGGGGGAGGGGGATACGCAGTATTTT
v_call: TRBV15; j_call: TRBJ1-2; d_call: NA; clone_size: NA; cdr3_aa: CATSPRTGVYGYTF; cdr3_nt: TGTGCCACCAGCCCCCGTACAGGCGTCTATGGCTACACCTTC
v_call: TRBV5-6; j_call: TRBJ2-4; d_call: TRBD1; clone_size: NA; cdr3_aa: CASSWGQIRLAKNIQYF; cdr3_nt: TGTGCCAGCAGCTGGGGACAGATCAGACTAGCCAAAAACATTCAGTACTTC
v_call: TRBV29-1; j_call: TRBJ2-7; d_call: TRBD2; clone_size: NA; cdr3_aa: CSVEEREGRDEQYF; cdr3_nt: TGCAGCGTTGAAGAAAGGGAGGGGCGGGACGAGCAGTACTTC
v_call: TRBV9; j_call: TRBJ2-1; d_call: TRBD2; clone_size: NA; cdr3_aa: CASSPGREPHRSYNEQFF; cdr3_nt: TGTGCCAGCAGCCCAGGGAGGGAACCTCATCGCTCCTACAATGAGCAGTTCTTC
v_call: TRBV7-7; j_call: TRBJ2-1; d_call: NA; clone_size: NA; cdr3_aa: CASSLARTDNEQFF; cdr3_nt: TGTGCTAGCAGCTTAGCCAGGACAGACAATGAGCAGTTCTTC
v_call: TRBV7-2; j_call: TRBJ2-5; d_call: NA; clone_size: NA; cdr3_aa: CASSVEGVVGETQYF; cdr3_nt: TGTGCCAGCAGTGTAGAGGGGGTAGTTGGAGAGACCCAGTACTTC
v_call: TRBV7-2; j_call: TRBJ2-3; d_call: TRBD2; clone_size: NA; cdr3_aa: CASRTSGGHTDTQYF; cdr3_nt: TGTGCCAGCAGAACTAGCGGGGGCCACACAGATACGCAGTATTTT
v_call: TRBV11-2; j_call: TRBJ1-4; d_call: NA; clone_size: NA; cdr3_aa: CASSLDSPVWKLFF; cdr3_nt: TGTGCCAGCAGCTTAGATAGTCCGGTCTGGAAACTGTTTTTT
v_call: TRBV4-1; j_call: TRBJ2-7; d_call: TRBD1; clone_size: once; cdr3_aa: CASSQYLTGTGRYEQYF; cdr3_nt: TGCGCCAGCAGCCAATATTTGACCGGGACAGGGAGATACGAGCAGTACTTC
v_call: TRBV4-2; j_call: TRBJ2-1; d_call: TRBD2; clone_size: NA; cdr3_aa: CASSQGITSGRGGSYNEQFF; cdr3_nt: TGTGCCAGCAGCCAAGGGATCACTAGCGGGAGGGGTGGCTCCTACAATGAGCAGTTCTTC
v_call: TRBV19; j_call: TRBJ2-3; d_call: TRBD1; clone_size: NA; cdr3_aa: CASSALGGQGLDTQYF; cdr3_nt: TGTGCCAGTAGTGCCTTAGGGGGACAGGGGTTGGATACGCAGTATTTT
v_call: TRBV4-1; j_call: TRBJ2-3; d_call: TRBD1; clone_size: once; cdr3_aa: CASSPMTGGFSTDTQYF; cdr3_nt: TGCGCCAGCAGCCCTATGACAGGGGGCTTCAGCACAGATACGCAGTATTTT
v_call: TRBV10-1; j_call: TRBJ1-1; d_call: NA; clone_size: NA; cdr3_aa: CASSESRGTRAFF; cdr3_nt: TGCGCCAGCAGTGAGTCCAGGGGCACGAGAGCTTTCTTT
v_call: TRBV7-9; j_call: TRBJ1-4; d_call: NA; clone_size: NA; cdr3_aa: CASITGPLTTNEKLFF; cdr3_nt: TGTGCCAGCATCACAGGGCCCCTTACAACTAATGAAAAACTGTTTTTT
v_call: TRBV6-5; j_call: TRBJ1-2; d_call: NA; clone_size: NA; cdr3_aa: CATRPRQPLVRGYTF; cdr3_nt: TGTGCCACGAGGCCCAGACAGCCTCTTGTGAGAGGCTACACCTTC
v_call: TRBV15; j_call: TRBJ1-1; d_call: NA; clone_size: few; cdr3_aa: CATSRAPTEFSFF; cdr3_nt: TGTGCCACCAGCAGAGCTCCGACAGAGTTCAGTTTCTTT
v_call: TRBV7-2; j_call: TRBJ1-4; d_call: NA; clone_size: NA; cdr3_aa: CASSSVVATNEKLFF; cdr3_nt: TGTGCCAGCAGCTCCGTTGTTGCAACTAATGAAAAACTGTTTTTT
v_call: TRBV27; j_call: TRBJ2-5; d_call: NA; clone_size: once; cdr3_aa: CASSLGNRDGVTQYF; cdr3_nt: TGTGCCAGCAGTTTAGGCAACAGGGACGGGGTGACCCAGTACTTC
v_call: TRBV6-5; j_call: TRBJ1-6; d_call: NA; clone_size: NA; cdr3_aa: CASKKSGMNSPLHF; cdr3_nt: TGTGCCAGCAAAAAATCCGGGATGAATTCACCCCTCCACTTT
v_call: TRBV19; j_call: TRBJ2-1; d_call: TRBD1; clone_size: once; cdr3_aa: CASSIVAGGWNEQFF; cdr3_nt: TGTGCCAGTAGTATAGTGGCAGGGGGCTGGAATGAGCAGTTCTTC
v_call: TRBV5-1; j_call: TRBJ2-1; d_call: NA; clone_size: few; cdr3_aa: CASSLVRDNEQFF; cdr3_nt: TGCGCCAGCAGCTTGGTCCGGGACAATGAGCAGTTCTTC
v_call: TRBV27; j_call: TRBJ2-7; d_call: NA; clone_size: NA; cdr3_aa: CASILIYSSYEQYF; cdr3_nt: TGTGCCAGCATTCTGATCTATAGCTCCTACGAGCAGTACTTC
v_call: TRBV10-1; j_call: TRBJ1-1; d_call: NA; clone_size: NA; cdr3_aa: CASSESTQATEAFF; cdr3_nt: TGCGCCAGCAGTGAGTCGACGCAGGCCACTGAAGCTTTCTTT
v_call: TRBV28; j_call: TRBJ2-2; d_call: NA; clone_size: NA; cdr3_aa: CASSFLLSTGELFF; cdr3_nt: TGTGCCAGCAGTTTTCTGTTGAGCACCGGGGAGCTGTTTTTT
v_call: TRBV5-1; j_call: TRBJ2-3; d_call: NA; clone_size: NA; cdr3_aa: CASSPLPHSTDTQYF; cdr3_nt: TGCGCCAGCAGCCCCCTACCCCATAGCACAGATACGCAGTATTTT
v_call: TRBV5-1; j_call: TRBJ1-1; d_call: TRBD1; clone_size: NA; cdr3_aa: CASSSTGETEAFF; cdr3_nt: TGCGCCAGCAGCAGTACAGGGGAGACTGAAGCTTTCTTT
v_call: TRBV5-6; j_call: TRBJ2-7; d_call: NA; clone_size: NA; cdr3_aa: CASSLQQAGNYEQYF; cdr3_nt: TGTGCCAGCAGCTTGCAACAGGCGGGAAACTACGAGCAGTACTTC
v_call: TRBV19; j_call: TRBJ2-5; d_call: TRBD1; clone_size: few; cdr3_aa: CASSGTGGGRQETQYF; cdr3_nt: TGTGCCAGTAGTGGGACAGGGGGCGGACGGCAAGAGACCCAGTACTTC
v_call: TRBV4-3; j_call: TRBJ2-3; d_call: TRBD2; clone_size: NA; cdr3_aa: CASSQNGRAGDGDTQYF; cdr3_nt: TGCGCCAGCAGCCAAAACGGGAGGGCCGGGGATGGAGATACGCAGTATTTT
v_call: TRBV6-6; j_call: TRBJ2-2; d_call: TRBD1; clone_size: few; cdr3_aa: CASSERQGNTGELFF; cdr3_nt: TGTGCCAGCAGTGAGAGACAGGGGAACACCGGGGAGCTGTTTTTT
v_call: TRBV6-5; j_call: TRBJ2-7; d_call: TRBD2; clone_size: NA; cdr3_aa: CASSPPGTSNEQYF; cdr3_nt: TGTGCCAGCAGTCCCCCCGGGACTAGCAACGAGCAGTACTTC
v_call: TRBV15; j_call: TRBJ2-7; d_call: TRBD1; clone_size: NA; cdr3_aa: CATSRVPPGTGNYEQYF; cdr3_nt: TGTGCCACCAGCAGAGTGCCCCCCGGGACAGGTAACTACGAGCAGTACTTC
v_call: TRBV7-9; j_call: TRBJ2-1; d_call: NA; clone_size: few; cdr3_aa: CASGGRLNEQFF; cdr3_nt: TGTGCCAGCGGCGGAAGGCTCAATGAGCAGTTCTTC
v_call: TRBV6-5; j_call: TRBJ2-3; d_call: TRBD2; clone_size: NA; cdr3_aa: CASSSRGGPNTQYF; cdr3_nt: TGTGCCAGCAGTTCTCGGGGGGGCCCAAATACGCAGTATTTT
v_call: TRBV5-6; j_call: TRBJ1-1; d_call: TRBD1; clone_size: NA; cdr3_aa: CASSSRQGDCATEAFF; cdr3_nt: TGTGCCAGCAGCTCCCGACAGGGGGACTGTGCCACTGAAGCTTTCTTT
v_call: TRBV5-1; j_call: TRBJ1-1; d_call: TRBD1; clone_size: NA; cdr3_aa: CASSHGTGRVNTEAFF; cdr3_nt: TGCGCCAGCAGCCACGGGACAGGGAGGGTGAACACTGAAGCTTTCTTT
v_call: TRBV5-4; j_call: TRBJ1-3; d_call: NA; clone_size: NA; cdr3_aa: CASSLTGSTGNTIYF; cdr3_nt: TGTGCCAGCAGCTTGACAGGGAGTACTGGAAACACCATATATTTT
v_call: TRBV7-9; j_call: TRBJ2-2; d_call: TRBD1; clone_size: NA; cdr3_aa: CASSFPRQGTNTGELFF; cdr3_nt: TGTGCCAGCAGCTTCCCCAGACAGGGAACGAACACCGGGGAGCTGTTTTTT
v_call: TRBV19; j_call: TRBJ1-1; d_call: NA; clone_size: NA; cdr3_aa: CASSPRTGPRNTEAFF; cdr3_nt: TGTGCCAGTAGTCCCCGCACAGGGCCCAGGAACACTGAAGCTTTCTTT